This T cell receptor (beta chain) was sequenced during a study of blood T cell repertoires in COVID-19. Study overall: Samples came from the United States, Italy and Spain, spanning acute and convalescent COVID-19. Nucleic acid was either cDNA or gDNA, and it came from T cells, B-cell-depleted T cells, or PBMCs.

Authors' methods: Estimated nucleated cell counts came from reference gene primer amplification. Sequencing used immunoSEQ multiplex PCR; TCRdb keeps in-frame clones, though not all of them. V and J calls and clone size are those listed in that table; D and trimming were worked out from the DNA. The data show some 90,000 clones, approximately 86% seen once. The CDR3 loop spans 13 amino acids. J lost 7 bases, V lost 6 bases, and 9 bases had no gene match. The germline CDR1 and CDR2 sequences are SQVTM and ANQGSEA. This receptor was taken from a man older than 75 with active or convalescent COVID-19. The V gene is TRBV29-1, the J gene TRBJ2-3; the match to TRBD2 covers 8 bases. The sample comprised peripheral blood. This CDR3 is CSVLSGSRNTQYF. The CDR3 coding sequence is TGCAGCGTGTTGAGCGGGAGTAGAAATACGCAGTATTTT.